The 12 T cell receptor beta chains given below trace back to one sample, sequenced in a study of cytomegalovirus exposure and HLA in healthy donors (dated by TCRdb to 2016 to 2017). Libraries were prepared through the immunoSEQ multiplex PCR assay. What TCRdb holds here is the immuneACCESS table cut down to in-frame rearrangements. Part of the clones is not present; checked against another copy, under half of the missing clones reflect an unresolved V gene, and the others are unexplained. The sample table contains hundreds of thousands of clones; only one count was recorded for about 88% of them. The ten largest clones take up around 12% of the sample. The sample was PBMCs. The source is a man between 18 and 35 years old in good health and CMV-seropositive.

J is TRBJ2-7 and V is TRBV11-2; a weak D match, TRBD2 (6 bases). There are 16 residues in the CDR3. V shed 6 bases and J shed 2 bases, with 20 bases lying between them. Germline V CDR1 and CDR2: SGHAT, FQNNGV. The CDR3 sequence is CASRLAPGVSAYEQYF. Here the CDR3 DNA reads TGTGCCAGCAGGTTGGCACCGGGAGTATCGGCCTACGAGCAGTACTTC.

This chain joins TRBV6-5 and TRBJ2-2, with D perhaps assigned TRBD1 or TRBD2 (5 bases each). V was pared by 6 bases and J by 7 bases, with 12 bases between. CDR3 length: 13 amino acids. The germline CDR1 and CDR2 sequences are MNHEY and SVGAGI. The DNA of the CDR3 is TGTGCCAGCAGCCCCGCAGGGAGCGGGGAGCTGTTTTTT. Its translation is CASSPAGSGELFF.

V and J are TRBV6-5 and TRBJ1-2; D perhaps matches TRBD1 (6 bases). Per the germline V gene, CDR1 is MNHEY and CDR2 is SVGAGI. The CDR3 contains 14 residues. V lost 6 bases, J lost 0 bases, and 11 bases lay in between. CDR3 coding DNA: TGTGCCAGCAGCCCGACAGGAGCTAACTATGGCTACACCTTC. As protein: CASSPTGANYGYTF.

The chain uses TRBV5-1 and TRBJ2-3, with D tentatively TRBD1 (6 bases). Germline CDR1 SGHRS, CDR2 YFSETQ. CDR3 length: 15 amino acids. Trimming took 2 bases from V and 1 from J, leaving 11 bases between them. The CDR3 is CASSFTGHGTDTQYF. The CDR3 DNA sequence: TGCGCCAGCAGCTTCACAGGGCACGGCACAGATACGCAGTATTTT.

This sequence joins TRBV5-1 and TRBJ1-5; 7 bases match TRBD1. The length of the CDR3 is 14 residues. CDR1 is SGHRS and CDR2 is YFSETQ in the germline V gene. V lost 2 bases to trimming and J lost 5 bases; unmatched junction nucleotides: 4. CDR3 region: CASSLEGADQPQHF. The DNA of the CDR3 is TGCGCCAGCAGCTTAGAGGGGGCTGATCAGCCCCAGCATTTT.

The chain combines TRBV28 with TRBJ1-5, with D perhaps matching TRBD1 (5 bases). There are 12 residues in the CDR3. CDR1 MDHEN and CDR2 SYDVKM come from the germline V gene. The V end lost 11 bases, the J end lost 1 base, and 9 bases lay between the germline ends. CDR3 region: CAAGGSNQPQHF. CDR3 bases: TGTGCCGCCGGGGGAAGCAATCAGCCCCAGCATTTT.

The rearrangement uses TRBV19 and TRBJ2-7; possibly TRBD2 for D (6 bases). Germline V gene lookup returns CDR1 LNHDA and CDR2 SQIVND (reference sequence). CDR3 length: 12 residues. The ends were cut back, 4 bases at V and 6 bases at J, with 10 bases in the middle. The CDR3: CASSTRGGEQYF. In DNA form, the CDR3 reads TGTGCCAGTAGTACTAGGGGAGGCGAGCAGTACTTC.

This clone was detected only once. Here the CDR3 reads CASSLGWTASLKNTGELFF. In DNA form, the CDR3 reads TGTGCCAGCAGCTTAGGGTGGACGGCCTCTCTAAAGAACACCGGGGAGCTGTTTTTT. The chain is built from TRBV7-9 and TRBJ2-2, with D unclear. The germline V gene encodes CDR1 SEHNR and CDR2 FQNEAQ (reference sequence). V gave up 1 base and J gave up 1 base, with 19 bases separating them. The CDR3 is 19 residues long.

This rearrangement joins TRBV7-7 to TRBJ2-2, with a possible D match to TRBD1 (5 bases). Germline assignment: CDR1 SSHAT and CDR2 FNYEAQ (reference sequence). The CDR3 loop spans 12 amino acids. Trimming took off 3 bases at V and 7 bases at J, with 6 bases between the two ends. CDR3 loop: CASSFQGGELFF. The DNA of the CDR3 is TGTGCCAGCAGCTTCCAGGGCGGGGAGCTGTTTTTT. The whole variable domain, filled in from reference TRBV7-7 and TRBJ2-2, reads GAGVSQSPRYKVTKRGQDVTLRCDPISSHATLYWYQQALGQGPEFLTYFNYEAQPDKSGLPSDRFSAERPEGSISTLTIQRTEQRDSAMYRCASSFQGGELFFGEGSRLTVL.

The chain carries TRBV11-2 and TRBJ2-6; D ambiguous. The CDR3 runs 16 residues. V was cut by 3 bases and J by 0 bases, with 9 bases left in between. The germline CDR1 and CDR2 sequences are SGHAT and FQNNGV. The CDR3 loop is CASSFTTFSGANVLTF. CDR3 nucleotide sequence: TGTGCCAGCAGCTTTACCACATTCTCTGGGGCCAACGTCCTGACTTTC.

The chain uses TRBV27 and TRBJ2-3; D perhaps matches TRBD1 (5 bases). CDR1 and CDR2 from the germline V gene are MNHEY and SMNVEV (reference sequence). The CDR3 has 13 amino acids. Trimming removed 2 bases at V and 5 bases at J, with 8 bases between. The CDR3 loop reads CASSLVQGDTQYF. CDR3 coding DNA: TGTGCCAGCAGTTTAGTCCAGGGAGATACGCAGTATTTT.

V gene TRBV19 combines with J gene TRBJ1-1; D not resolved. CDR3 size: 15 residues. Germline V gene lookup returns CDR1 LNHDA and CDR2 SQIVND (reference sequence). The V end was cut by 4 bases, the J end by 0 bases, with 12 bases between. The CDR3 bases are TGTGCCAGTAGTACCGGGATTGCCTTGAACACTGAAGCTTTCTTT. As protein: CASSTGIALNTEAFF.